This TCR beta chain derives from a study of shared clonotypes between healthy human individuals (dated by TCRdb to 2018 to 2020). Turning to the overall study: Three men and a couple of women, aged 18 to 49 years, made up the cohort. Per donor, three plates each were used for CD4 naive and CD4 memory, two for CD8 naive, and one for CD8 memory. The study deeply sequenced blood TCR repertoires of about 5 healthy adults to estimate repertoire size and the extent of clonotype sharing between individuals. Different laboratories and diverse techniques were used to prepare libraries and sequence TCR repertoires, to increase sequencing depth and limit assay-specific biases. Each donor's leukapheresis produced roughly between about 0.8 and 8.9 billion PBMCs.

Turning to this clone: The antigen it binds to is not known. Per-base qualities were not stored, and no clone one base away is much larger.

Using the deep immunoSEQ assay, multiplex PCR amplified TCR CDR3 regions from genomic DNA. For each cell subset, the extracted genomic DNA was distributed evenly across all wells of several immunoSEQ 96-well plates, and each plate served as one replicate. For sorted subsets, each replicate PCR was loaded with 200 ng genomic DNA, equivalent to approximately 27,000 T cell genomes. Purified libraries were quantified with a Qubit 3.0 fluorometer, sized on a Bioanalyzer 2100, and re-quantified with the KAPA Library Quantification kit. A separate single-read 150-cycle Illumina NextSeq 550 flow cell was used to sequence each immunoSEQ 96-well plate. Processing in the source paper ran as follows. Because only junctional sequences without quality scores were contained in the immunoSEQ output, filtering matching that applied to full-length reads could not be performed. Sequences were annotated with PyIR, a Python wrapper for IgBLAST v1.9, using IMGT germline references to assign V/J genes and CDR3. Reads with weak V/J assignments (E-value above 1e-6), missing CDR3, stop codons, out-of-frame junctions, or ambiguous translated residues were removed. V3J clonotypes were defined as sequences sharing an identical inferred V gene, J gene, and CDR3 amino acid sequence. The percentage overlap between two repertoires was calculated by dividing the number of shared unique clonotypes by the size of the smaller repertoire. Richness of each repertoire was evaluated using RTK rarefaction, the Chao1 estimator, and Recon v2.1 estimates of unobserved clonotypes. Generation probabilities were computed with OLGA for all TCRbeta clonotypes obtained by the gDNA method from four donors. Drawn from immuneACCESS, this table holds only the in-frame rearrangements with V and J called that TCRdb kept. Clones are partly lost; checked studies trace under half to an unresolved V gene and leave the rest unexplained. D and trimming come from the DNA, and the V and J calls and clone size come from that table. This sample gives 170,000 or so clones in total; about 66% of them show up just once. Together, the top ten hold about 9.4% of the sample.

Donors were healthy HIV-negative adults with no recently reported acute infections or vaccinations. Every donor was a Caucasian adult residing in Nashville, Tennessee, USA. CD4+ T cells were enriched through magnetic negative selection, after which naive cells were positively selected on CD45RA and the remaining negative fraction served as the memory subset. After blood collection by leukapheresis, PBMCs were isolated using Ficoll-Histopaque density gradient centrifugation and then cryopreserved in the vapor phase of liquid nitrogen. Analytical flow cytometry was used to check the purity and quantity of each magnetically sorted T cell population. Genomic DNA was isolated from each sorted fraction and quantified by UV absorbance on a Nanodrop 2000c. What the study reported, not specific to this receptor: Sampling was restricted to blood, and TCR repertoires in tissues likely differ from the TCR repertoires found in blood. Pairwise subsampling led to the expectation that sequencing depth would affect the degree of clonotype sharing among donors. Compared with non-shared clonotypes, the clonotypes found in all four sorted-subset donors had higher generation probabilities. Because the study included a small number of donors, the genetic and exposure-history diversity represented was limited. Naive subsets generally had larger estimated clonotype richness than memory subsets did. Sharing across several donors was observed for approximately 5% of naive CD4, over 3% of naive CD8, 2% to 2.5% of memory CD4, and less than 0.45% of memory CD8 clonotypes. Rarefaction of sorted-subset datasets indicated incomplete sequencing despite the large sequencing depth.

Sequenced input: memory CD4+ T cells sorted from blood. The cell subset or site label here, explained by the study, means: CD45RA-negative fraction. The TCR originated in a man younger than 40 in good health.

The bases read TGTGCCAGCAGCCGCCCAGCGGGAGGTAGCGACGAGCAGTACTTC. Translated, it gives CASSRPAGGSDEQYF. The rearrangement combines TRBV14 with TRBJ2-7; a stretch of 9 junction bases matches TRBD2. Including the terminal cysteine and phenylalanine, the CDR3 comprises 15 residues. Only the CDR3 portion is preserved as DNA: 45 bases, with reading frame beginning at the first base. Via the germline V gene, CDR1 is SGHDN and CDR2 FVKESK. V lost 4 bases and J lost 5 bases, and the count of bases not matched to a germline gene is 9.